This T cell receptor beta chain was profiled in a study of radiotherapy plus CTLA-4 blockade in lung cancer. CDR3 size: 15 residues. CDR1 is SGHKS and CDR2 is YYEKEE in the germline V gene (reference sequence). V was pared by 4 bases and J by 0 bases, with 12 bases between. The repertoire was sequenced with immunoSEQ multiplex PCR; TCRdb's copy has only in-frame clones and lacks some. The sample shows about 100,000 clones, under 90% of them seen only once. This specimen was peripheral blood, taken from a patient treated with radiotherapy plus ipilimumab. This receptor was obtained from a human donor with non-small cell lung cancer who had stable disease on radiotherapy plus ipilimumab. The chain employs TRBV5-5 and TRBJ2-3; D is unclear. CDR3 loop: CASSPSIASTDTQYF. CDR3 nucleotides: TGTGCCAGCAGCCCGTCGATTGCTAGCACAGATACGCAGTATTTT.